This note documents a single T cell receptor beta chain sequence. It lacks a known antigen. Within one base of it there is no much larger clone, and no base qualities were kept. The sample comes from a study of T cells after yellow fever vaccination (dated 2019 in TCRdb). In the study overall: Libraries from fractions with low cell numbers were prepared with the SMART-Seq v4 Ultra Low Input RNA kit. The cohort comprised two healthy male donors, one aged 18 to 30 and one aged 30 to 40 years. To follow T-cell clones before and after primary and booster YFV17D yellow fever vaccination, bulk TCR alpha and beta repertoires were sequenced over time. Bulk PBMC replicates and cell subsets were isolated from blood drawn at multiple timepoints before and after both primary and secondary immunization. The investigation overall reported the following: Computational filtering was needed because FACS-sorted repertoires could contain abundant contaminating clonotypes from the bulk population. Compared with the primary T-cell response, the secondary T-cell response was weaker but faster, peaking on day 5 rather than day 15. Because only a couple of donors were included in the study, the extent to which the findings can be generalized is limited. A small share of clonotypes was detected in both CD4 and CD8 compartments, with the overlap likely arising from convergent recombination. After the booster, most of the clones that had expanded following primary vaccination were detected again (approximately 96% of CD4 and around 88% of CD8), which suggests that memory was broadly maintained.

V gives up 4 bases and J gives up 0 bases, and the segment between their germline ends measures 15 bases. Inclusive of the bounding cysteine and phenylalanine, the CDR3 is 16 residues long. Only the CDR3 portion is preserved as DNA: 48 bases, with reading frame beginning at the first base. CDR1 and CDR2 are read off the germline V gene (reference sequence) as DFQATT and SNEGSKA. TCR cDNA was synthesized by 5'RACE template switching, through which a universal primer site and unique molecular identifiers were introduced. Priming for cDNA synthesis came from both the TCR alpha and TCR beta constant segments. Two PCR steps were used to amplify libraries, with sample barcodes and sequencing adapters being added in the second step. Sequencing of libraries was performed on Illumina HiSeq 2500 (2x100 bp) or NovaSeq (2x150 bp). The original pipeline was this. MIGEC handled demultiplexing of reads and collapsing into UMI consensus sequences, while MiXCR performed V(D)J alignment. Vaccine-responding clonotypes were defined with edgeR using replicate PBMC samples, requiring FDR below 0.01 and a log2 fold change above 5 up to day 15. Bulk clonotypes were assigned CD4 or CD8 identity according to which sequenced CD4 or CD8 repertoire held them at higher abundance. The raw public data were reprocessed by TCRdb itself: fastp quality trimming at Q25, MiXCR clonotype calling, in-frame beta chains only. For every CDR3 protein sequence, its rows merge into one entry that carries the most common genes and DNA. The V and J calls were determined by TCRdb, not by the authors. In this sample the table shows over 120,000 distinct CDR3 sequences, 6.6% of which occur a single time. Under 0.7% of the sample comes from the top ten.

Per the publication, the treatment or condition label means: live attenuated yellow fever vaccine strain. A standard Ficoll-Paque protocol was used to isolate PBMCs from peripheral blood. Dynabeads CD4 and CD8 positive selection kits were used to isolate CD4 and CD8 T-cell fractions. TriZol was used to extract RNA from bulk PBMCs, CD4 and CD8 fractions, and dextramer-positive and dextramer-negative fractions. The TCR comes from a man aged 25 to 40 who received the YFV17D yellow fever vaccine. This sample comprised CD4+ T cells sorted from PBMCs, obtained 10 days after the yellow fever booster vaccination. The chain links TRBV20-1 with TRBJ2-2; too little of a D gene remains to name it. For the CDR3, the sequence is CSATGERATNTGELFF. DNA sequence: TGCAGTGCTACTGGGGAACGAGCTACGAACACCGGGGAGCTGTTTTTT.